This TCR beta chain was sequenced for a study of CD8 T cells in Susac syndrome. The table lists this clonotype with a few counts. Reverse transcription of about 0.5 to 1 ug RNA was performed with random hexamers. TCRdb analysed the immunoSEQ multiplex PCR reads with MiXCR anew, one entry per CDR3 protein. The profile shows under 550,000 distinct CDR3 sequences, approximately 89% of them singletons. The ends were cut back, 2 bases at V and 6 bases at J, with 8 bases in the middle. CDR1 and CDR2 from the germline V gene are MNHEY and SVGAGI. The CDR3 is made up of 12 amino acids. The chain links TRBV6-5 to TRBJ2-7, with D possibly matching TRBD2 (5 bases). This TCR derives from a human donor with multiple sclerosis. The sample taken for sequencing was CD8+ T cells from PBMCs. In DNA form, the CDR3 reads TGTGCCAGCAGTTACGTTCGGGGCGAGCAGTACTTC. Encoded protein: CASSYVRGEQYF.